This T cell receptor (beta chain) was identified in a study of T cells after yellow fever vaccination. Germline CDR1 and CDR2: SGHNT and YYREEE (reference sequence). The CDR3 spans 15 residues. V lost 4 bases, J lost 3 bases, and 4 bases stayed unmatched. Production of TCR cDNA was by 5'RACE template switching, which also added a universal primer site and UMIs. Each CDR3 protein gets one entry after TCRdb re-called the 5' RACE reads with MiXCR. The sample has tens of thousands of distinct CDR3 sequences; roughly 7.4% are singletons. This receptor was taken from a man aged 25 to 45 who received the YFV17D yellow fever vaccine. Material: CD8+ T cells sorted from PBMCs, obtained on the day of the yellow fever booster vaccination. This chain uses TRBV5-4 with TRBJ2-2; 9 nucleotides align to TRBD2. For the CDR3, the DNA is TGTGCCAGCAGCGGCGGCGGGAGGGACACCGGGGAGCTGTTTTTT. This gives the protein CASSGGGRDTGELFF.